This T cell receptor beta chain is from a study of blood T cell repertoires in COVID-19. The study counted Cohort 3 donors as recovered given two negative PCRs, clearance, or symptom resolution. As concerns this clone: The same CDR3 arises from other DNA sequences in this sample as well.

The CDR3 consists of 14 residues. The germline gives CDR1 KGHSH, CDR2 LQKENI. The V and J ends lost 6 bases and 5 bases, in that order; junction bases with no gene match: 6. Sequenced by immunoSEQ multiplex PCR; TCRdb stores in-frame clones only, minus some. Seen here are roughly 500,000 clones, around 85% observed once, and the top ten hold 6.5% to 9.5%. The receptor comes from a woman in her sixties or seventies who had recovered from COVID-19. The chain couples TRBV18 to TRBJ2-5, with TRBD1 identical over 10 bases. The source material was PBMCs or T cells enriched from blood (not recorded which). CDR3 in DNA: TGTGCCAGCTCCCCCGGGACAGGGGAGGAGACCCAGTACTTC. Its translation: CASSPGTGEETQYF.